The text below deals with one TCR beta chain. The data derive from a study of blood T cell dynamics during melanoma immunotherapy. Time point described: pre-treatment baseline. Prior systemic cancer therapy, immunosuppressant use and other active malignancies excluded patients. The CDR3 sequence is 15 residues long. Per the germline V gene, CDR1 is SGHRS and CDR2 is YFSETQ. V was trimmed by 9 bases and J by 4 bases, leaving 20 bases between them. Each bulk PBMC sample had approximately 0.35 ug DNA loaded. TCRdb's copy holds only in-frame clones and misses some; the assay was immunoSEQ multiplex PCR. The table includes roughly 7,900 clones, more than 65% detected once.

This chain joins TRBV5-1 and TRBJ1-3; the D gene is possibly TRBD1 (6 bases). The specimen was blood, collected from a patient treated with checkpoint blockade. The clonotype was recovered from a human donor with melanoma. CDR3 loop: CAIEKGQSGGNTIYF. The CDR3 nucleotides read TGCGCCATCGAAAAAGGACAGTCGGGAGGAAACACCATATATTTT.